The present T cell receptor beta chain was sequenced within a study of shared clonotypes between healthy human individuals. General study findings and limits: The small donor group covered limited genetic and exposure diversity.

Genomic DNA from each subset was divided evenly over several immunoSEQ plates. In the authors' workflow: Junction-only sequences without quality scores were provided by ImmunoSEQ, so filtering was different. TCRdb keeps only in-frame clones here, not all; method: immunoSEQ multiplex PCR. V and J calls and clone size follow that table, whereas D and trimming were derived from the DNA. The sample has around 1,100,000 clones, approximately 80% seen once. V was trimmed by 4 bases and J by 8 bases, leaving 14 bases between them. The CDR3 is 14 amino acids. Per germline, CDR1 SNHLY and CDR2 FYNNEI. Concerning this clone: Antigen specificity is unknown.

Sequences were obtained from memory CD4+ T cells from PBMCs. The subset is: CD45RA-negative fraction. The chain links TRBV2 to TRBJ1-4, with D unresolved. The TCR was taken from a man in his late teens or twenties in good health. Some clones in this sample may be carry-over from other donors' samples. The CDR3 here is CASSANGQLEKLFF. In DNA form, the CDR3 reads TGTGCCAGCAGTGCGAACGGTCAGCTAGAAAAACTGTTTTTT.